Detailed here is one T cell receptor beta chain. The target antigen is unknown. The data originate from a study of PD-1 blockade in mismatch repair-deficient tumors. Study context: Enrolled about 2013-2016, patients had progressing, pretreated mismatch repair-deficient cancers of around twelve types. Study conclusions and caveats: Tumor-resident clones, often undetectable pretreatment in blood, expanded then contracted after pembrolizumab.

The method was immunoSEQ multiplex PCR; TCRdb's version includes in-frame clones alone and lacks a portion of them. The sample yields several thousand clones, 87% seen once. Time point denoted: approximately 10-day in vitro stimulation with candidate mutation-associated neoantigen peptide 1. An approximately nine-day in vitro culture was run per each of about seven reactive peptides. Baseline for clone expansion was a parallel culture with no peptide. This clonotype originated in an adult with mismatch repair-deficient cancer. The sequencing used cells cultured in vitro, collected from a patient treated with pembrolizumab.

The CDR3 is CASSDKPLTDTQYF. The DNA for the CDR3 is TGTGCCAGTAGCGACAAGCCCCTCACAGATACGCAGTATTTT. V usage is TRBV19 and J usage is TRBJ2-3; D ambiguous. V shed 6 bases and J shed 2 bases, with 12 bases lying between them. This CDR3 is 14 amino acids long. CDR1 and CDR2 from the germline V gene are LNHDA and SQIVND (reference sequence).